This T cell receptor beta chain was recorded in a study of T cell changes during pregnancy in multiple sclerosis. Germline V gene lookup returns CDR1 MNHEY and CDR2 SMNVEV (reference sequence). CDR3 length: 14 amino acids. V was pared by 2 bases and J by 0 bases, with 8 bases between. This table comes from immunoSEQ multiplex PCR, and its TCRdb copy is limited to in-frame clones, with some not included. Among tens of thousands of clones listed, roughly 90% were seen once. This clone was recorded once. The rearrangement uses TRBV27 and TRBJ2-7, with a weak D call TRBD1 (6 bases). Sequenced here: CD8+ T cells from peripheral blood mononuclear cells, sampled before pregnancy. This clonotype was sampled from a female donor with multiple sclerosis, enrolled in a pregnancy study. This chain's CDR3 is CASSLQGSSYEQYF. For the CDR3, the DNA is TGTGCCAGCAGTTTACAGGGGAGCTCCTACGAGCAGTACTTC.